The 28 T cell receptor beta chains reported below all come from one sample, sequenced in a study of T-cell memory formation after mild COVID-19. TCRdb itself ran the 5' RACE reads through MiXCR, one entry per CDR3 protein. The repertoire consists of fewer than 700,000 distinct CDR3 sequences, with more than 15% occurring once and the leading ten covering 12%. The sequenced sample was PBMCs or a T cell subset sorted from them (not recorded which). The receptor source for this set is an adult woman who had mild COVID-19 (a few samples of this study predate the infection). Cell type and time point are not known.

This chain uses TRBV29-1 with TRBJ2-5, with D unclear. V was shortened by 2 bases and J by 5 bases, with 12 bases between the two germline ends. The CDR3 spans 13 residues. The germline CDR1 and CDR2 sequences are SQVTM and ANQGSEA. The CDR3 sequence is CSVELEIVETQYF. The CDR3 DNA sequence: TGCAGCGTTGAATTGGAAATAGTGGAGACCCAGTACTTC.

This chain joins TRBV7-2 and TRBJ2-5, with D perhaps matching TRBD2 (6 bases). This CDR3 has 14 amino acids. V gave up 2 bases and J gave up 5 bases, with 12 bases separating them. Per the germline V gene, CDR1 is SGHTA and CDR2 is FQGNSA. CDR3 DNA: TGTGCCAGCAGCTTACGGAGGGGCGGGGAGACCCAGTACTTC. Translation: CASSLRRGGETQYF. The complete variable domain, with remaining parts taken from reference TRBV7-2 and TRBJ2-5, reads GAGVSQSPSNKVTEKGKDVELRCDPISGHTALYWYRQSLGQGLEFLIYFQGNSAPDKSGLPSDRFSAERTGGSVSTLTIQRTQQEDSAVYLCASSLRRGGETQYFGPGTRLLVL.

The chain couples TRBV4-1 to TRBJ1-1, with 8 bases lining up with TRBD1. The V and J ends lost 3 bases and 5 bases, in that order; junction bases with no gene match: 14. Germline V gene lookup returns CDR1 MGHRA and CDR2 YSYEKL. This CDR3 is built from 17 residues. This CDR3 is CASSHKRGGTGGTEAFF. CDR3 DNA sequence: TGCGCCAGCAGCCACAAGAGGGGAGGGACAGGAGGGACTGAAGCTTTCTTT.

This rearrangement joins TRBV5-1 to TRBJ2-4, with TRBD2 matching 8 bases. V dropped 7 bases and J dropped 3; count of bases not matched to a gene: 15. The germline gives CDR1 SGHRS, CDR2 YFSETQ. The CDR3 length is 17 residues. The CDR3 loop reads CASCSGIQGLGKNIQYF. DNA of the CDR3: TGCGCCAGCTGTAGCGGGATTCAGGGTTTAGGCAAAAACATTCAGTACTTC.

This clonotype came up a few times. This chain joins TRBV7-6 and TRBJ2-2; 9 bases match TRBD2. After removal of 5 bases from V and 4 bases from J, the junction contained 8 bases not matched to a gene. The CDR3 has 16 residues. Looked up from germline, CDR1 is SGHVS and CDR2 is FNYEAQ. CDR3 sequence: CASSLTAGGTTGELFF. The CDR3 nucleotides are TGTGCCAGCAGCCTAACAGCGGGGGGAACCACCGGGGAGCTGTTTTTT.

The chain has TRBV24-1 and TRBJ2-1; 10 bases line up with TRBD1. CDR1 is KGHDR, CDR2 SFDVKD, per germline. This CDR3 comprises 17 residues. V lost 6 bases to trimming and J lost 2 bases; unmatched junction nucleotides: 9. CDR3 in amino acids: CATSITAGTGAYNEQFF. CDR3 in DNA: TGTGCCACCAGTATAACAGCCGGGACAGGGGCCTACAATGAGCAGTTCTTC.

This clonotype appeared many times. The V gene is TRBV5-1, the J gene TRBJ1-1, with D possibly TRBD1 on 5 matching bases. The ends were cut back, 4 bases at V and 1 base at J, with 11 bases in the middle. CDR3 length: 14 amino acids. The germline V gene encodes CDR1 SGHRS and CDR2 YFSETQ. In DNA form, the CDR3 reads TGCGCCAGCAGCCCCGCCGGGGGGAACACTGAAGCTTTCTTT. Its translation: CASSPAGGNTEAFF.

The CDR3 region is CASFRSGTSGTDTQYF. The CDR3 coding sequence is TGCGCCAGCTTTCGTTCGGGGACTAGCGGCACAGATACGCAGTATTTT. The chain couples TRBV5-1 to TRBJ2-3; TRBD2 matches at 10 bases. V was clipped by 7 bases and J by 1 base; unmatched bases: 9. The V gene's germline CDR1 is SGHRS and CDR2 YFSETQ. The CDR3 extends over 16 amino acids.

This clonotype was observed a handful of times. The chain carries TRBV21-1 and TRBJ2-7; TRBD2 is taken as the D call from the table, unchecked against the DNA. TRBV21-1 is listed as a pseudogene. The CDR3 is made up of 19 amino acids. The CDR3 DNA sequence: TGTGCCAGCAGCAAAGGGGGTAGACTAGCGGGCTTATTCCCCCTCGAGCAGTACTTC. Translated: CASSKGGRLAGLFPLEQYF.

This clonotype was seen a handful of times. V gene TRBV5-6 combines with J gene TRBJ2-3; 7 bases match TRBD2. V trimming: 0 bases; J trimming: 3 bases; junction bases outside the gene matches: 16. Germline CDR1 SGHDT, CDR2 YYEEEE. CDR3 length: 19 residues. Here the CDR3 DNA reads TGTGCCAGCAGCTTGGTATCACCTAGCGGCCGCCTAGAAACAGATACGCAGTATTTT. Its protein product is CASSLVSPSGRLETDTQYF.

The chain links TRBV19 to TRBJ2-5; unclear D gene. CDR1 is LNHDA, CDR2 SQIVND, per germline (reference sequence). V was clipped by 2 bases and J by 0 bases, with 13 bases between them. There are 16 residues in the CDR3. DNA for the CDR3: TGTGCCAGTAGTATACACGAAATGGGGTACCAAGAGACCCAGTACTTC. Amino acid sequence: CASSIHEMGYQETQYF.

CDR3: CASSPANQGTGELFF. The DNA of the CDR3 is TGTGCCAGCAGCCCCGCCAACCAGGGAACCGGGGAGCTGTTTTTT. The rearrangement joins TRBV13 to TRBJ2-2; possibly TRBD1 for D (5 bases). Germline assignment: CDR1 PRHDT and CDR2 FYEKMQ (reference sequence). This CDR3 region has 15 residues. V was cut by 5 bases and J by 5 bases, with 15 bases left in between.

The chain links TRBV20-1 to TRBJ1-1; no firm D call. CDR3 length: 14 residues. Germline CDR1 reads DFQATT; CDR2 reads SNEGSKA (reference sequence). The ends were cut back, 3 bases at V and 0 bases at J, with 11 bases in the middle. The DNA for the CDR3 is TGCAGTGCTAGGAAGGGCAGTATGAACACTGAAGCTTTCTTT. It translates to CSARKGSMNTEAFF.

This clonotype was seen more than once but under ten times. A much larger clone differs by one base, so this may be a read error. The chain uses TRBV6-6 and TRBJ2-2; D is ambiguous. CDR3 length: 13 residues. Deletions cut 0 bases from V and 5 bases from J, with 4 bases between. Germline V gene data show CDR1 as MNHNY and CDR2 as SVGAGI (reference sequence). The CDR3 region has the DNA TGTGCCAGCAGTTACTCGGAAACCGGGGAGCTGTTTTTT. Translated: CASSYSETGELFF.

J is TRBJ2-6 and V is TRBV7-3; D gene uncertain. There are 15 residues in the CDR3. Trimming left V 5 bases short and J 1 base short, with 9 bases between. Germline V CDR1 and CDR2: SGHTA, FQGTGA. CDR3 protein: CASSPSASGANVLTF. As DNA, the CDR3 is TGTGCCAGCAGCCCGTCAGCGTCTGGGGCCAACGTCCTGACTTTC.

This clonotype came up a few times. This chain connects TRBV7-2 to TRBJ2-3; 9 bases line up with TRBD2. The CDR3 loop spans 18 amino acids. Germline lookup yields CDR1 SGHTA and CDR2 FQGNSA. Trimming cost V 1 base and J 4 bases; bases outside gene matches: 12. The CDR3 coding sequence is TGTGCCAGCAGCTTAGGAATGGTAGCGGGGGCGGTCGCAGATACGCAGTATTTT. This codes for CASSLGMVAGAVADTQYF.

This clonotype showed up many times. The chain uses TRBV30 and TRBJ1-1; 7 positions agree with TRBD1. There are 13 residues in the CDR3. The V gene's germline CDR1 is GTSNPN and CDR2 SVGIG (reference sequence). The junction had 6 bases not matched to a gene; V was cut back by 3 bases and J by 5 bases. CDR3 region: CAWSVNRGTEAFF. The CDR3 DNA is TGTGCCTGGAGCGTTAACAGGGGAACTGAAGCTTTCTTT.

In DNA form, the CDR3 reads TGTGCCAGCAGTTTAGATCCAGGCGACGAGCAGTACTTC. Its protein is CASSLDPGDEQYF. The chain uses TRBV12-3 or TRBV12-4 and TRBJ2-7; D remains ambiguous. V was cut by 1 base and J by 5 bases, with 9 bases left in between. The CDR3 is 13 amino acids.

The chain has TRBV12-3 or TRBV12-4 and TRBJ2-1; TRBD2 matches at 12 bases. This CDR3 contains 15 residues. J gave up 12 bases and V 7 bases, and 13 bases lay outside the gene matches. CDR3 sequence (DNA): TGTGCCAGCACTACGAGACTAGCGGGAGTTGAGGTGCAGTTCTTC. This codes for CASTTRLAGVEVQFF.

This chain joins TRBV30 and TRBJ2-7, with TRBD1 matching over 8 bases. J was trimmed by 12 bases and V by 2 bases; bases with no gene match: 6. The CDR3 has 11 amino acids. The germline V gene has CDR1 GTSNPN and CDR2 SVGIG (reference sequence). This CDR3 reads CAWSPRTGLYF. For the CDR3, the DNA is TGTGCCTGGAGTCCACGGACAGGGTTGTACTTC.

This clonotype has a handful of counts. The chain has TRBV3-1 and TRBJ1-1, with D possibly matching TRBD1 (5 bases). Deletions cut 5 bases from V and 5 bases from J, with 15 bases between. Germline V gene lookup returns CDR1 LGHDT and CDR2 YNNKEL (reference sequence). CDR3 size: 14 residues. CDR3 loop: CASSLGLGGTEAFF. CDR3 bases: TGTGCCAGCAGCTTGGGCCTTGGGGGAACTGAAGCTTTCTTT. The whole variable domain, remainder taken from reference TRBV3-1 and TRBJ1-1, is DTAVSQTPKYLVTQMGNDKSIKCEQNLGHDTMYWYKQDSKKFLKIMFSYNNKELIINETVPNRFSPKSPDKAHLNLHINSLELGDSAVYFCASSLGLGGTEAFFGQGTRLTVV.

This rearrangement joins TRBV7-8 to TRBJ2-7; 8 bases agree with TRBD2. Germline CDR1 and CDR2: SGHVS and FQNEAQ. The CDR3 consists of 14 residues. Unmatched junction bases numbered 4, after V lost 4 bases and J lost 2 bases. CDR3 in amino acids: CASSSTAGAYEQYF. The CDR3 DNA follows: TGTGCCAGCAGCTCCACAGCGGGGGCCTACGAGCAGTACTTC.

This clonotype showed up just a few times. For the CDR3, the DNA is TGCGCCAGCAGCCCCCCGGGTCTCGCGAACACCGGGGAGCTGTTTTTT. Protein sequence: CASSPPGLANTGELFF. V and J are TRBV5-1 and TRBJ2-2; D not certain. V was cut by 4 bases and J by 0 bases, with 13 bases left in between. CDR1 is SGHRS, CDR2 YFSETQ, per germline. There are 16 residues in the CDR3.

The gene calls are TRBV27 and TRBJ2-5, with a possible D match to TRBD2 (6 bases). Germline assignment: CDR1 MNHEY and CDR2 SMNVEV (reference sequence). V was pared by 4 bases and J by 5 bases, with 17 bases between. CDR3 length: 15 amino acids. The CDR3 coding sequence is TGTGCCAGCAGTTCACTAGCTGGACTAAGGGAGACCCAGTACTTC. Translated: CASSSLAGLRETQYF.

The chain combines TRBV12-3 or TRBV12-4 with TRBJ2-3, with TRBD1 identical over 11 bases. The CDR3 consists of 19 residues. Germline trimming cut 2 bases from V and 0 bases from J; bases unmatched to any gene: 10. This chain's CDR3 is CASSLWGTGGSSSTDTQYF. In DNA form, the CDR3 reads TGTGCCAGCAGTTTATGGGGGACAGGGGGAAGCTCTAGCACAGATACGCAGTATTTT.

This clonotype was observed a few times. J is TRBJ2-3 and V is TRBV7-2, with a weak D call TRBD1 (6 bases). The CDR3 spans 16 residues. Trimming removed 5 bases from V and 1 base from J, with 16 bases in between. The germline V gene encodes CDR1 SGHTA and CDR2 FQGNSA. In DNA, the CDR3 is TGTGCCAGCAGCCAGGGGCCGGACATAGGCACAGATACGCAGTATTTT. Protein: CASSQGPDIGTDTQYF.

This sequence joins TRBV7-6 and TRBJ1-6, with D unresolved. Trimming stripped 8 bases from V and 6 bases from J, with 17 bases between. Germline loops: CDR1 SGHVS, CDR2 FNYEAQ. The CDR3 contains 15 residues. The CDR3 DNA reads as TGTGCCAGCTCCCCAAGACACGGTCCTAATTCACCCCTCCACTTT. It encodes CASSPRHGPNSPLHF.

This chain links TRBV3-1 with TRBJ1-4; D is unclear. Trimming pared 0 bases from V and 5 bases from J, leaving 16 bases between. The V gene's germline CDR1 is LGHDT and CDR2 YNNKEL (reference sequence). This CDR3 region has 17 residues. CDR3 sequence: CASSQDSWTRSNEKLFF. The CDR3 DNA reads as TGTGCCAGCAGCCAAGACTCTTGGACCAGAAGCAATGAAAAACTGTTTTTT.